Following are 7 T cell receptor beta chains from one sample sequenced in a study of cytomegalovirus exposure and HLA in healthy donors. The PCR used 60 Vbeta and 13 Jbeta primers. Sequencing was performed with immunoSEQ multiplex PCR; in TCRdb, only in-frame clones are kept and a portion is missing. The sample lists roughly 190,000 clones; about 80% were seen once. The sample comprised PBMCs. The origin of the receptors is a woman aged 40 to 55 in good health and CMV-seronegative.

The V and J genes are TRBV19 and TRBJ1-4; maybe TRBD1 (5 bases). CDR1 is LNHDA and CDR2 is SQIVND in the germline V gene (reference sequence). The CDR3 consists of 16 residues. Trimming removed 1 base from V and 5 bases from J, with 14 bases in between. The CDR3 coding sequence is TGTGCCAGTAGTATAGGGTGGAGGGACGGGAATGAAAAACTGTTTTTT. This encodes CASSIGWRDGNEKLFF.

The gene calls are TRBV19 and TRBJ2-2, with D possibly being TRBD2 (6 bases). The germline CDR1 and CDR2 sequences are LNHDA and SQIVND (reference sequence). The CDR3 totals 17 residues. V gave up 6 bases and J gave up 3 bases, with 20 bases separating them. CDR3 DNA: TGTGCCAGTAGGCCCTCGGGACTTAGGAAACACACCGGGGAGCTGTTTTTT. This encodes CASRPSGLRKHTGELFF. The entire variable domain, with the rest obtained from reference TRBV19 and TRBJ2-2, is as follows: DGGITQSPKYLFRKEGQNVTLSCEQNLNHDAMYWYRQDPGQGLRLIYYSQIVNDFQKGDIAEGYSVSREKKESFPLTVTSAQKNPTAFYLCASRPSGLRKHTGELFFGEGSRLTVL.

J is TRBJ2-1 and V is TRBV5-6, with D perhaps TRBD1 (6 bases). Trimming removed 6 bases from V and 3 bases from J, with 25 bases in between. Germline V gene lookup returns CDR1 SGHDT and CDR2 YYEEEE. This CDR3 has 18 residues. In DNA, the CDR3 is TGTGCCAGCAACTCACGACAGGAACGAAGAACGATCTACAATGAGCAGTTCTTC. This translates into CASNSRQERRTIYNEQFF. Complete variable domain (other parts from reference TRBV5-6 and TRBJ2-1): DAGVTQSPTHLIKTRGQQVTLRCSPKSGHDTVSWYQQALGQGPQFIFQYYEEEERQRGNFPDRFSGHQFPNYSSELNVNALLLGDSALYLCASNSRQERRTIYNEQFFGPGTRLTVL.

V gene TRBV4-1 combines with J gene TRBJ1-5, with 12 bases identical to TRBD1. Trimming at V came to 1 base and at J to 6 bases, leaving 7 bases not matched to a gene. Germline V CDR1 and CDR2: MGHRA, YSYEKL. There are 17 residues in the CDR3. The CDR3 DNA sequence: TGCGCCAGCAGCCAAGTTGGGGGACAGGGGGCAAGTCAGCCCCAGCATTTT. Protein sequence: CASSQVGGQGASQPQHF.

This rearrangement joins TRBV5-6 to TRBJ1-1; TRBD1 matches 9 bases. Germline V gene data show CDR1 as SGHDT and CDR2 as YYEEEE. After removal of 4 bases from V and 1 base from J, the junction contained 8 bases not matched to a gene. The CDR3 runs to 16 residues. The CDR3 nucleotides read TGTGCCAGCAGCGTTACCTGGACAGGGGCGAACACTGAAGCTTTCTTT. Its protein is CASSVTWTGANTEAFF.

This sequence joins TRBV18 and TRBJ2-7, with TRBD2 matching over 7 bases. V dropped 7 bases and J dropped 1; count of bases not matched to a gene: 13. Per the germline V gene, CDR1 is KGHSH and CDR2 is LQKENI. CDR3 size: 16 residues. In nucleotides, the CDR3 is TGTGCCAGCTTCCTCCCCGCGGGGGAGGTATCCTACGAGCAGTACTTC. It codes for CASFLPAGEVSYEQYF.

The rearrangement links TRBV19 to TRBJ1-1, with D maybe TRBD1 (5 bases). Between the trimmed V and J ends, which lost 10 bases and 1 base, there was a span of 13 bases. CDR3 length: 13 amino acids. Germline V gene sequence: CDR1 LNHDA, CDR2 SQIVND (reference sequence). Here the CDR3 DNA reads TGTGCCACTAAGGGGTTGGGGAACACTGAAGCTTTCTTT. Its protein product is CATKGLGNTEAFF.